Shown below are 17 T cell receptor beta chains from a single sample sequenced in a study of T-cell reconstitution after alpha-beta-depleted transplantation in children. Preparation of the TCRbeta library used unique molecular identifiers. TCRdb recomputed calls from the PCR reads with MiXCR, one row per CDR3 protein. The data contain fewer than 350,000 distinct CDR3 sequences, around a tenth of them singletons. Material: peripheral blood, obtained 180 days after TCRalphabeta/CD19-depleted stem cell transplant. The receptors shown here come from a male patient aged 2 to 9 who had a stem cell transplant for chronic granulomatous disease, so the T cells may come from the graft donor.

This clonotype has a count of ten or more. The chain is built from TRBV9 and TRBJ2-7; the D gene is possibly TRBD2 (6 bases). CDR3 size: 14 residues. Trimming removed 6 bases at V and 6 bases at J, with 19 bases between. CDR1 is SGDLS, CDR2 YYNGEE, per germline. The CDR3 protein is CASNSEGGLAEQYF. The DNA for the CDR3 is TGTGCCAGCAATTCTGAAGGAGGGCTGGCCGAGCAGTACTTC.

Ten or more counts support this clonotype. This chain links TRBV7-9 with TRBJ2-3; 10 bases agree with TRBD2. J lost 3 bases, V lost 2 bases, and 2 bases had no gene match. CDR1 is SEHNR, CDR2 FQNEAQ, per germline (reference sequence). The CDR3 is made up of 15 amino acids. Written as DNA, the CDR3 is TGTGCCAGCAGCTTATCTAGCGGGAGAACAGATACGCAGTATTTT. This encodes CASSLSSGRTDTQYF.

With regard to this clonotype: A read error may account for a junction end that differs from germline. The chain recombines TRBV7-9 with TRBJ2-3; 8 nucleotides align to TRBD2. CDR1 is SEHNR and CDR2 is FQNEAQ in the germline V gene (reference sequence). The CDR3 covers 17 residues. The CDR3: CASSLGRGGTGRVTQYF. Written as DNA, the CDR3 is TGTGCCAGCAGCCTCGGACGCGGGGGCACCGGGAGGGTTACGCAATATTTT.

This clonotype was found many times. The rearrangement links TRBV20-1 to TRBJ2-3, with D maybe TRBD2 (6 bases). Trimming took off 0 bases at V and 1 base at J, with 11 bases between the two ends. This CDR3 has 15 amino acids. CDR1 DFQATT and CDR2 SNEGSKA come from the germline V gene (reference sequence). The CDR3 loop is CSARDLTRGTDTQYF. As DNA, the CDR3 is TGCAGTGCTAGAGATCTGACTAGGGGCACAGATACGCAGTATTTT.

This clonotype showed up just a few times. As DNA, the CDR3 is TGTGCCAGCAGCCCCACTAGCGGGGTTAACACCGGGGAGCTGTTTTTT. This sequence encodes CASSPTSGVNTGELFF. The genes are TRBV5-4 and TRBJ2-2, with 10 positions matching TRBD2. J gave up 2 bases and V 4 bases, and 5 bases lay outside the gene matches. From germline, CDR1 is SGHNT and CDR2 YYREEE (reference sequence). The CDR3 is made up of 16 amino acids.

This clonotype was observed many times. The rearrangement links TRBV10-3 to TRBJ2-7; D is possibly TRBD1 (5 bases). From germline, CDR1 is ENHRY and CDR2 SYGVKD. The germline V and J ends were trimmed by 2 bases and 5 bases, with 13 bases remaining between them. This CDR3 is built from 14 residues. The CDR3 bases are TGTGCCATCAGTGAGGCAGGGTTCAGGAACGAGCAGTACTTC. This translates into CAISEAGFRNEQYF.

This clonotype was recorded many times. This chain connects TRBV5-1 to TRBJ2-7; D gene unclear. Germline assignment: CDR1 SGHRS and CDR2 YFSETQ. This CDR3 has 12 residues. Trimming removed 2 bases at V and 4 bases at J, with 7 bases between. CDR3 residues: CASSFNSYEQYF. CDR3 DNA: TGCGCCAGCAGCTTCAACAGTTACGAGCAGTACTTC.

This clonotype was seen many times. V usage is TRBV20-1 and J usage is TRBJ2-1, with no clear D. The CDR3 loop spans 14 amino acids. Trimming stripped 3 bases from V and 3 bases from J, with 12 bases between. Germline V gene data show CDR1 as DFQATT and CDR2 as SNEGSKA (reference sequence). The CDR3 DNA follows: TGCAGTGCTAGGACTCCACTAAACTACAATGAGCAGTTCTTC. As protein: CSARTPLNYNEQFF.

The table lists this clonotype with a few counts. The chain has TRBV28 and TRBJ1-6; perhaps TRBD1 as D (6 bases). Trimming took off 7 bases at V and 0 bases at J, with 13 bases between the two ends. CDR3 length equals 16 residues. Germline loops: CDR1 MDHEN, CDR2 SYDVKM. This CDR3 is CASTSPRGSYNSPLHF. For the CDR3, the DNA is TGTGCCAGCACCTCCCCCAGGGGCTCCTATAATTCACCCCTCCACTTT.

The genes are TRBV7-2 and TRBJ2-6; 8 bases are a match to TRBD1. CDR1 is SGHTA, CDR2 FQGNSA, per germline. This CDR3 contains 16 residues. Losses at the gene ends were 6 bases for V and 0 bases for J; bases not matched to a gene: 4. DNA of the CDR3: TGTGCCAGCAGGAGGACAGGGTCCTCTGGGGCCAACGTCCTGACTTTC. This encodes CASRRTGSSGANVLTF.

This clonotype came up many times. Here the CDR3 DNA reads TGCGCCAGCAGCTTGGACGGACTCTATGGCTACACCTTC. This gives the protein CASSLDGLYGYTF. The chain couples TRBV5-1 to TRBJ1-2; D is unclear. The germline V gene has CDR1 SGHRS and CDR2 YFSETQ. Trimming removed 0 bases from V and 4 bases from J, with 7 bases in between. CDR3 length equals 13 residues.

This clonotype was seen repeatedly, ten times or more. The V gene is TRBV14, the J gene TRBJ1-6; the D is unclear. The germline V gene has CDR1 SGHDN and CDR2 FVKESK. The CDR3 is 14 residues long. V dropped 7 bases and J dropped 4 bases, with 11 bases sitting between them. The CDR3: CASKEWGYNSPLHF. The CDR3 DNA reads as TGTGCCAGCAAGGAATGGGGTTATAATTCACCCCTCCACTTT.

This clonotype was seen repeatedly, ten times or more. The chain joins TRBV9 to TRBJ2-1; D gene unclear. Germline V gene lookup returns CDR1 SGDLS and CDR2 YYNGEE. The CDR3 covers 15 residues. The ends were cut back, 0 bases at V and 6 bases at J, with 13 bases in the middle. This CDR3 is CASSVALTGGNEQFF. Here the CDR3 DNA reads TGTGCCAGCAGCGTAGCCCTGACGGGCGGCAATGAGCAGTTCTTC.

This clonotype was seen a few times. This sequence joins TRBV6-5 and TRBJ2-3, with TRBD2 as a possible D gene (6 bases). V lost 0 bases and J lost 5, with 12 bases in between. The CDR3 is 15 amino acids. The germline CDR1 and CDR2 sequences are MNHEY and SVGAGI. CDR3 sequence (DNA): TGTGCCAGCAGTTACTCAGGAGGGCCGGGAGATACGCAGTATTTT. This sequence encodes CASSYSGGPGDTQYF.

This clonotype was counted at least ten times. The chain couples TRBV5-6 to TRBJ2-1; TRBD2 matches at 10 bases. With 4 bases clipped from V and 8 bases from J, the junction kept 12 bases outside the gene matches. This CDR3 region has 16 residues. Germline values: CDR1 SGHDT, CDR2 YYEEEE. The CDR3 DNA follows: TGTGCCAGCAGCACCGGGACTAGCGTTATAGCCTATGAGCAGTTCTTC. Translation: CASSTGTSVIAYEQFF. Variable domain in full (rest from reference TRBV5-6 and TRBJ2-1): DAGVTQSPTHLIKTRGQQVTLRCSPKSGHDTVSWYQQALGQGPQFIFQYYEEEERQRGNFPDRFSGHQFPNYSSELNVNALLLGDSALYLCASSTGTSVIAYEQFFGPGTRLTVL.

This clonotype was recorded at least ten times. CDR3 nucleotides: TGTGCCAGCAGCCAGACGGGAGGACGCCTCTACGAGCAGTACTTC. Translating gives CASSQTGGRLYEQYF. The V call is TRBV5-6, the J call TRBJ2-7; 7 bases agree with TRBD2. Unmatched junction bases numbered 10, after V lost 4 bases and J lost 3 bases. The CDR3 sequence is 15 residues long. Germline CDR1 SGHDT, CDR2 YYEEEE.

The table lists this clonotype with many counts. The gene calls are TRBV15 and TRBJ2-3; no definite D call. Germline V gene lookup returns CDR1 LNHNV and CDR2 YYDKDF (reference sequence). The length of the CDR3 is 12 residues. With 4 bases removed from V and 3 bases from J, the gap between germline ends came to 5 bases. The CDR3 loop reads CATSIRTDTQYF. The CDR3, as DNA: TGTGCCACCAGCATACGAACAGATACGCAGTATTTT.